This T cell receptor (beta chain) was sequenced during a study of technical replicates of blood from a few donors. Sequenced by immunoSEQ multiplex PCR; TCRdb stores in-frame clones only, minus some. Seen here are approximately 84,000 clones, roughly 98% observed once, and the top ten hold approximately 0.15%. CDR1 MDHEN and CDR2 SYDVKM come from the germline V gene. The CDR3 loop spans 15 amino acids. V dropped 7 bases and J dropped 5; count of bases not matched to a gene: 13. Input material: T cells isolated from PBMCs. The chain is built from TRBV28 and TRBJ2-5; 7 positions agree with TRBD1. The TCR originated in a human donor in good health. The CDR3 protein is CASNPEQGSGETQYF. The CDR3 DNA sequence: TGTGCCAGCAATCCTGAACAGGGGTCGGGGGAGACCCAGTACTTC.